This TCR beta chain was obtained from a study of cytomegalovirus exposure and HLA in healthy donors. Study results and caveats: Reported performance of the classifier showed diagnosis of cytomegalovirus status with high specificity and sensitivity.

Researchers ran the PCR with 60 Vbeta and 13 Jbeta primers. Method: immunoSEQ multiplex PCR; TCRdb's copy keeps in-frame clones and lacks some. Of some 170,000 clones in the sample, 8.5% to 10% were seen once. This clone was observed a handful of times. What it recognizes is unknown. This TCR was recovered from a woman in her twenties or thirties in good health and CMV-seropositive. Sample: PBMCs.

In DNA form, the CDR3 reads TGTGCCAGCAGCTTCACAGGAGACTACAATGAGCAGTTCTTC. Translating it yields CASSFTGDYNEQFF. The rearrangement uses TRBV11-3 and TRBJ2-1, with a weak D call TRBD1 (5 bases). The V end lost 3 bases, the J end lost 3 bases, and 9 bases lay between the germline ends. The CDR3 runs to 14 residues. Germline V gene data show CDR1 as SGHNT and CDR2 as YENEEA. The variable domain in full, with the rest retrieved from reference TRBV11-3 and TRBJ2-1, is EAGVVQSPRYKIIEKKQPVAFWCNPISGHNTLYWYLQNLGQGPELLIRYENEEAVDDSQLPKDRFSAERLKGVDSTLKIQPAELGDSAVYLCASSFTGDYNEQFFGPGTRLTVL.